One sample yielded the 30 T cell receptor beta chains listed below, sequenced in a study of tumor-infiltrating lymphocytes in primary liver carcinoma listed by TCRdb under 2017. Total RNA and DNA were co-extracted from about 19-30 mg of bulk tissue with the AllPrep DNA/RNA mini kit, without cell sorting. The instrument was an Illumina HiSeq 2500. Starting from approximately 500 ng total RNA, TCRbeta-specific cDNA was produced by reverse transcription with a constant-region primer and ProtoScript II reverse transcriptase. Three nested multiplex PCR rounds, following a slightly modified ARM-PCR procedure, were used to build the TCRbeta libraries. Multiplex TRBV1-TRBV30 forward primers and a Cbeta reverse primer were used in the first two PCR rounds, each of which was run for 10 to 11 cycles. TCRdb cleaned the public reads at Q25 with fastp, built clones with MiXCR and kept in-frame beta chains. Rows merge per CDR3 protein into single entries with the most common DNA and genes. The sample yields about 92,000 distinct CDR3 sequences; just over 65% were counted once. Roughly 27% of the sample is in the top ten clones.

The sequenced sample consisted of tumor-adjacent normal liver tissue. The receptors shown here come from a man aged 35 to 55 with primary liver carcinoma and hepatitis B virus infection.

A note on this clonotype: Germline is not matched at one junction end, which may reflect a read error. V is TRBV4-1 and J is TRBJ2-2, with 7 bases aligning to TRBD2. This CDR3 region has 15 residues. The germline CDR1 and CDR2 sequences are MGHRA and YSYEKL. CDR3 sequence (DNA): TGCGTCAGCAGCCAGTCTAGCGGGAACACCGGGGAGCTGTTTTTT. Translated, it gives CVSSQSSGNTGELFF.

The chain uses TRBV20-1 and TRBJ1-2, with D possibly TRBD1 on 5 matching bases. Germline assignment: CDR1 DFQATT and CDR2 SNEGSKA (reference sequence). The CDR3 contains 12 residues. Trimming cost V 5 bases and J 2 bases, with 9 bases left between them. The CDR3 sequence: CSALGGNYGYTF. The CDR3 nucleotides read TGCAGTGCTCTGGGGGGGAACTATGGCTACACCTTC.

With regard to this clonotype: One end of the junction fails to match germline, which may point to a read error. The CDR3 nucleotides read TGTGCCTTCAGTGATACCTCGGGTGGGCGGGAGAGAGCTTTCTTT. This sequence encodes CAFSDTSGGRERAFF. V gene TRBV10-3 combines with J gene TRBJ1-1; no clear D gene. The V gene's germline CDR1 is ENHRY and CDR2 SYGVKD. The CDR3 loop spans 15 amino acids.

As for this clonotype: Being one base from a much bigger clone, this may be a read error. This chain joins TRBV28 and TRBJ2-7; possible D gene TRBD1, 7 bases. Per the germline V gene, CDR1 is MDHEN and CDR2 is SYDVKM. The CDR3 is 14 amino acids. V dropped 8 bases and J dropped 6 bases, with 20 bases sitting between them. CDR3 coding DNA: TGTGCCAGCTGTAGGACAGGAGGGAACTGCGAGCAGTACTTC. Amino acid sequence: CASCRTGGNCEQYF.

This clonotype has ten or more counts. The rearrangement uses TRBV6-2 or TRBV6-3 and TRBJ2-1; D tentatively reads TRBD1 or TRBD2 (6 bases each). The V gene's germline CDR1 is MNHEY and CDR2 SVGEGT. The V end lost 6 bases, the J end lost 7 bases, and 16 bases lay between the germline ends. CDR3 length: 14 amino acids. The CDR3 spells CASRGGGTGNEQFF. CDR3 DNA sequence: TGTGCCAGCAGAGGAGGGGGGACGGGGAATGAGCAGTTCTTC.

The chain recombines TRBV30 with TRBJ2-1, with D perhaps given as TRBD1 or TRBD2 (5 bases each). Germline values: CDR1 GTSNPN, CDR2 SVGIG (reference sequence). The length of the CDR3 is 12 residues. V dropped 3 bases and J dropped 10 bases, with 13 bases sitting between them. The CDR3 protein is CAWSPRGWEQFF. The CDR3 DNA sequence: TGTGCCTGGAGCCCGAGGGGTTGGGAGCAGTTCTTC.

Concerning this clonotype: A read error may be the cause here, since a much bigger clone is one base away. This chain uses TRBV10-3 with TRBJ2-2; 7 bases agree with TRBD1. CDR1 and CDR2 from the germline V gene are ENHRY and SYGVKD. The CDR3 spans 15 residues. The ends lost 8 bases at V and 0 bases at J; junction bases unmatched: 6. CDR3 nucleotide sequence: TGTGCCATCGGGGCCGGGACAGCGAACACCGGGGAGCTGTTTTTT. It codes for CAIGAGTANTGELFF.

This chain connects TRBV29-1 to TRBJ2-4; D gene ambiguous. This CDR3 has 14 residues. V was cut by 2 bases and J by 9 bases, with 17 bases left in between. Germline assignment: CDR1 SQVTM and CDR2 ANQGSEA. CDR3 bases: TGCAGCGTTGAACTAATGGGCCTCGGTGGCATTCAGTACTTC. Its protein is CSVELMGLGGIQYF.

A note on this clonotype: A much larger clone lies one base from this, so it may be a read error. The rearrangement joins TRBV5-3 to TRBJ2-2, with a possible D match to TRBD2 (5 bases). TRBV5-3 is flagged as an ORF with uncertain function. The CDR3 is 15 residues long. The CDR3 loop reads CARSLAGANTGEQFF. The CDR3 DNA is TGTGCCAGAAGCTTGGCGGGCGCGAACACCGGGGAGCAGTTTTTT.

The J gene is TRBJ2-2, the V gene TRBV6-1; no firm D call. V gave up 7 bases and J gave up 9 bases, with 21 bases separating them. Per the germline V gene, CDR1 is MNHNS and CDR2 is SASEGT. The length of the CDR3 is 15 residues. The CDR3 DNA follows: TGTGCCAGCATTTCCCACCAGCAGGAGTCCCGGGAGCTGTTTTTT. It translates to CASISHQQESRELFF.

Written as DNA, the CDR3 is TGTGCCAGCAGCTTGAGACTAGCGGAGATTAGCTCCAGGGCCAACGTCCTGACTTTC. This codes for CASSLRLAEISSRANVLTF. V and J are TRBV5-5 and TRBJ2-6, with 9 bases lining up with TRBD2. Germline V gene sequence: CDR1 SGHKS, CDR2 YYEKEE (reference sequence). CDR3 length: 19 residues. V was pared by 1 base and J by 5 bases, with 13 bases of the junction left unmatched.

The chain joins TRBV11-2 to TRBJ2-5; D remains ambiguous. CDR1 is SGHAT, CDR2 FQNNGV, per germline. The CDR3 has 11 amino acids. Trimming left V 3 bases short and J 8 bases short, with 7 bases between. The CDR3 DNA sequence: TGTGCCAGCAGCTTGAGAGATACCCAGTACTTC. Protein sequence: CASSLRDTQYF.

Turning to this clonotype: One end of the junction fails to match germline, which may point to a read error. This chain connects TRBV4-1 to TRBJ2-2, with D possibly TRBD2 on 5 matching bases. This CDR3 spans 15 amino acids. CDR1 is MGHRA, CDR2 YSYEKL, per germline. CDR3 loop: CASSQEGANPGELLF. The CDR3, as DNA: TGCGCCAGCAGCCAAGAGGGAGCCAACCCCGGGGAGCTGTTATTT.

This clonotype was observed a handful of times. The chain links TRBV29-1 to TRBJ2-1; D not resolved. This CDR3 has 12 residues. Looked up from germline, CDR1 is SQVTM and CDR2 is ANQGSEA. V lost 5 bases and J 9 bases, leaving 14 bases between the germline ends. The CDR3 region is CSVLDGSGEQFF. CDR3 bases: TGCAGCGTTCTCGACGGATCGGGTGAGCAGTTCTTC.

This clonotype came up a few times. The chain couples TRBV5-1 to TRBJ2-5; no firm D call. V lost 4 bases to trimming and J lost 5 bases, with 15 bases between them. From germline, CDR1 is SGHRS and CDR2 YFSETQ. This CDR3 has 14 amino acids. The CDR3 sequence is CASSGASNGETQYF. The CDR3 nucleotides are TGCGCCAGCAGCGGTGCCAGTAACGGGGAGACCCAGTACTTC.

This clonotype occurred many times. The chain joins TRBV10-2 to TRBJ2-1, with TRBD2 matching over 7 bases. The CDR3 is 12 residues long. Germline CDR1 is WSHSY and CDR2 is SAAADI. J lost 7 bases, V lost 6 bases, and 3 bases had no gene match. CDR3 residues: CASRWEGNEQFF. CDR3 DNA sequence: TGCGCCAGCAGGTGGGAGGGGAATGAGCAGTTCTTC.

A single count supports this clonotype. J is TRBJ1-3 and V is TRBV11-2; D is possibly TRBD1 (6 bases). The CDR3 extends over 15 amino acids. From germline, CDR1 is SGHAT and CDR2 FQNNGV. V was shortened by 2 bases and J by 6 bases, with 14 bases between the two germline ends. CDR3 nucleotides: TGTGCCAGCAGCTTATTAGGGGGTCCTGTAAACACCATATATTTT. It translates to CASSLLGGPVNTIYF.

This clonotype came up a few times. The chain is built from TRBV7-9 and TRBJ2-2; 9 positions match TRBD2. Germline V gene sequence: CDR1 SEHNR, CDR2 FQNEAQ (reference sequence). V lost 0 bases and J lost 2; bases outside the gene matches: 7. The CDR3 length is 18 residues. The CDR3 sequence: CASSLARLAGINTGELFF. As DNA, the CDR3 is TGTGCCAGCAGCTTAGCGAGGCTAGCGGGGATAAACACCGGGGAGCTGTTTTTT.

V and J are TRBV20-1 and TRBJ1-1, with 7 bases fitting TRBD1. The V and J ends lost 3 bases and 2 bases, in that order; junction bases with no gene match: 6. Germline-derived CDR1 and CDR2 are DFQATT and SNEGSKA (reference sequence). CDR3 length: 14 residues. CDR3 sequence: CSAREDRVNTEAFF. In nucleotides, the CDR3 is TGCAGTGCTAGGGAAGACAGGGTAAACACTGAAGCTTTCTTT.

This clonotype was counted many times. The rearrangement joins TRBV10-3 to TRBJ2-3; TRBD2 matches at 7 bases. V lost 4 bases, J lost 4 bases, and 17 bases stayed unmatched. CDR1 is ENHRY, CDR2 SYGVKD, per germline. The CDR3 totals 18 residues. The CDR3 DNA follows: TGTGCCATCAGTGTTGCCCGCTTGAGGGAGGGCCCCGCAGATACGCAGTATTTT. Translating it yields CAISVARLREGPADTQYF.

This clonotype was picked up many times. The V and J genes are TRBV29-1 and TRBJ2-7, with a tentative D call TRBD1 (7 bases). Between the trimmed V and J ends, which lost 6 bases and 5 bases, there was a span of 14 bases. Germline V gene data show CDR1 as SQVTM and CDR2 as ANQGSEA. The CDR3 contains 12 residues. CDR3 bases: TGCAGCGTCCGAGGGGGCGGGGACGAGCAGTACTTC. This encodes CSVRGGGDEQYF.

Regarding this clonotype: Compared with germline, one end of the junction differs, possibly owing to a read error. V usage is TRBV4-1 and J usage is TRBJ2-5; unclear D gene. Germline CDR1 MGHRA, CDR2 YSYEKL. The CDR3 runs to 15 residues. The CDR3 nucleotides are TGCGCCAGCAACCAAGATGCGAACGGCCAAGAGGCCCAGTACTTC. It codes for CASNQDANGQEAQYF.

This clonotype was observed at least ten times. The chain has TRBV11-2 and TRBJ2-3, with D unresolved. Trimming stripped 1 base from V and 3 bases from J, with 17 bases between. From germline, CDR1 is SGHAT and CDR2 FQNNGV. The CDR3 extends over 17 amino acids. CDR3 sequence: CASSLAGRLSGTDTQYF. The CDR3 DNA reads TGTGCCAGCAGCTTAGCCGGGCGACTTTCGGGTACAGATACGCAGTATTTT.

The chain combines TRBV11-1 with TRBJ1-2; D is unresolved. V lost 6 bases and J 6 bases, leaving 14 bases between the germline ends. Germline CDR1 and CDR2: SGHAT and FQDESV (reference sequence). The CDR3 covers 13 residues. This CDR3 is CASSLSGSHGYTF. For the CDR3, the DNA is TGTGCCAGCAGTCTCTCGGGCAGCCATGGCTACACCTTC.

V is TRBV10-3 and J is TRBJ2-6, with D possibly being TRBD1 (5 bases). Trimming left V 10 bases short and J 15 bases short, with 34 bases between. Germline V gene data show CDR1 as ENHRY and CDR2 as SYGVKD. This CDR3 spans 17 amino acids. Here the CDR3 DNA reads TGTGCCACCAGCGCAAGTACCCATCTCTCTGGGGCCAACACCCTGACTTTC. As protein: CATSASTHLSGANTLTF.

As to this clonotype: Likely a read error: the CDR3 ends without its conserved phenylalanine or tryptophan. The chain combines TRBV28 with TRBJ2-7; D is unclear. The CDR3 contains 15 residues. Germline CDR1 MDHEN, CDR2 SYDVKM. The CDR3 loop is CASSLFMGRSYGQYL. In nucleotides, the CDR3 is TGTGCCAGCAGTTTATTCATGGGCAGATCCTACGGGCAGTACTTA.

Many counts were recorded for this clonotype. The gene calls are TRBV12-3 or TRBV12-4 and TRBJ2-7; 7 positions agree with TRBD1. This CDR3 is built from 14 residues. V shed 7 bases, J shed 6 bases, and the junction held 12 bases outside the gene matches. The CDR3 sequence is CASTSTGSGFEQYF. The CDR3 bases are TGTGCCAGCACCTCGACAGGGTCAGGGTTCGAGCAGTACTTC.

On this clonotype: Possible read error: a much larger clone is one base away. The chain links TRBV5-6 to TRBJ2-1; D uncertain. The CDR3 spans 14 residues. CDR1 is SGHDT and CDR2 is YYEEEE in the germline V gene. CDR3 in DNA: TGTGGCAGCAGCTCGCTAACTAAGGGAAATGAGCAGTTCTTC. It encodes CGSSSLTKGNEQFF.

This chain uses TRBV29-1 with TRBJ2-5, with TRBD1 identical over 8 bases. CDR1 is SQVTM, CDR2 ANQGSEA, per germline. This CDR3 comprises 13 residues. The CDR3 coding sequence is TGCGGTGTTATCGGACAGGGTGGGGAGACCCAGTACTTC. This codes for CGVIGQGGETQYF.

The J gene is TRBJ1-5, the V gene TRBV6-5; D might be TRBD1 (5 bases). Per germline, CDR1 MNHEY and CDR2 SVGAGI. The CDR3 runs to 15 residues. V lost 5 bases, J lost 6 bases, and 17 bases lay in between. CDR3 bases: TGTGCCAGCAGTCTGATGGCCGGAGGGACTCAGCCCCAGCATTTT. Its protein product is CASSLMAGGTQPQHF.